The 25 T cell receptor beta chains reported below all come from one sample, sequenced in a study of cytomegalovirus exposure and HLA in healthy donors. The PCR ran on 60 Vbeta and 13 Jbeta primers. The assay was immunoSEQ multiplex PCR, and TCRdb's table has in-frame clones only and misses some. The sample holds 180,000 or so clones; under 9.5% are singletons and the top ten take 1% to 1.5%. The specimen sequenced was PBMCs. The origin of the receptors is a woman aged 30 to 39 in good health and CMV-seropositive.

The chain is built from TRBV5-4 and TRBJ2-6; weak D call: TRBD1 (6 bases). The V end was cut by 4 bases, the J end by 1 base, with 12 bases between. Per germline, CDR1 SGHNT and CDR2 YYREEE (reference sequence). CDR3 length: 16 amino acids. CDR3 coding DNA: TGTGCCAGCAGCCCTAACAGGGTATCTGGGGCCAACGTCCTGACTTTC. Amino acid sequence: CASSPNRVSGANVLTF.

This chain joins TRBV2 and TRBJ2-5; D not certain. Germline assignment: CDR1 SNHLY and CDR2 FYNNEI. CDR3 length: 14 amino acids. V lost 6 bases to trimming and J lost 5 bases, with 16 bases between them. The CDR3: CASSPSGGWETQYF. The CDR3 bases are TGTGCCAGCAGCCCGTCGGGTGGGTGGGAGACCCAGTACTTC.

This clone has more than one count but fewer than ten. The chain couples TRBV9 to TRBJ2-7; 8 positions agree with TRBD1. CDR1 is SGDLS, CDR2 YYNGEE, per germline. After removal of 1 base from V and 5 bases from J, the junction contained 11 bases not matched to a gene. The CDR3 is 16 amino acids. CDR3 DNA sequence: TGTGCCAGCAGCGTAACCCCATCGACAGGGGTTAACGAGCAGTACTTC. As protein: CASSVTPSTGVNEQYF.

The chain couples TRBV29-1 to TRBJ2-1, with D hard to call. Trimming left V 4 bases short and J 0 bases short, with 7 bases between. The germline V gene encodes CDR1 SQVTM and CDR2 ANQGSEA. This CDR3 spans 13 amino acids. CDR3 region: CSVGGVSYNEQFF. In nucleotides, the CDR3 is TGCAGCGTTGGAGGCGTCTCCTACAATGAGCAGTTCTTC.

In this sample, this clone turned up a few times. V and J are TRBV10-2 and TRBJ1-2; TRBD1 might be the D (6 bases). There are 19 residues in the CDR3. V dropped 10 bases and J dropped 4 bases, with 34 bases sitting between them. The germline V gene encodes CDR1 WSHSY and CDR2 SAAADI. The CDR3 nucleotides are TGCGCCACCCTAAGAGCCCCAGGGGAAAGTGTAAGTGGGAGCTATGGCTACACCTTC. As protein: CATLRAPGESVSGSYGYTF.

This clone has more than one count but fewer than ten. This chain links TRBV5-1 with TRBJ2-2; D may be TRBD1 (6 bases). The V gene's germline CDR1 is SGHRS and CDR2 YFSETQ. CDR3 size: 16 residues. Trimming took off 4 bases at V and 0 bases at J, with 13 bases between the two ends. The CDR3 nucleotides read TGCGCCAGCAGCCGTACGACAGGCGCGAACACCGGGGAGCTGTTTTTT. This translates into CASSRTTGANTGELFF.

The J gene is TRBJ2-2, the V gene TRBV19; maybe TRBD1 (6 bases). The CDR3 runs 13 residues. Germline assignment: CDR1 LNHDA and CDR2 SQIVND (reference sequence). Trimming stripped 8 bases from V and 5 bases from J, with 12 bases between. The CDR3: CASYRVNTGELFF. CDR3 in DNA: TGTGCCAGTTACAGGGTAAATACCGGGGAGCTGTTTTTT.

This rearrangement joins TRBV27 to TRBJ2-5; 9 nucleotides line up with TRBD1. Trimming cost V 4 bases and J 4 bases; bases outside gene matches: 4. The germline V gene encodes CDR1 MNHEY and CDR2 SMNVEV (reference sequence). The CDR3 has 14 amino acids. CDR3: CASSSRQGGETQYF. CDR3 sequence (DNA): TGTGCCAGCAGTTCTCGACAGGGGGGAGAGACCCAGTACTTC.

Here the CDR3 reads CASSLTGGSTEAFF. The CDR3 DNA reads as TGCGCCAGCAGCTTGACAGGGGGGAGCACTGAAGCTTTCTTT. The chain joins TRBV5-1 to TRBJ1-1; TRBD1 agrees at 8 bases. V was pared by 1 base and J by 4 bases, with 3 bases of the junction left unmatched. CDR1 and CDR2 (germline): SGHRS, YFSETQ. The CDR3 spans 14 residues.

This clone came up a few times. This chain connects TRBV19 to TRBJ2-2; 11 bases are a match to TRBD1. From germline, CDR1 is LNHDA and CDR2 SQIVND (reference sequence). The CDR3 consists of 15 residues. J gave up 6 bases and V 4 bases, and 4 bases lay outside the gene matches. CDR3 protein: CASSTGTGGSGELFF. The CDR3 DNA follows: TGTGCCAGTAGTACCGGGACAGGGGGTTCCGGGGAGCTGTTTTTT.

This clone occurred a few times. The chain's CDR3 is CASSQSGTFMSGFRGGEQFF. In nucleotides, the CDR3 is TGCGCCAGCAGCCAATCCGGGACCTTCATGAGCGGGTTTCGGGGGGGTGAGCAGTTCTTC. The rearrangement joins TRBV4-1 to TRBJ2-1; TRBD2 aligns across 8 bases. This CDR3 region has 20 residues. Per germline, CDR1 MGHRA and CDR2 YSYEKL. Losses at the gene ends were 2 bases for V and 9 bases for J; bases not matched to a gene: 24.

This clone appeared a few times. The gene calls are TRBV30 and TRBJ2-3; D gene ambiguous. V was trimmed by 0 bases and J by 2 bases, leaving 15 bases between them. The CDR3 runs 16 residues. Germline lookup yields CDR1 GTSNPN and CDR2 SVGIG (reference sequence). DNA for the CDR3: TGTGCCTGGAGTGTACCGCTCAAGACTCTCACAGATACGCAGTATTTT. Amino acid sequence: CAWSVPLKTLTDTQYF.

The CDR3 sequence is CSVEMGRGYEQYF. The CDR3 DNA sequence: TGCAGCGTTGAAATGGGCAGGGGCTACGAGCAGTACTTC. This chain links TRBV29-1 with TRBJ2-7, with D perhaps TRBD1 (6 bases). Trimming cost V 2 bases and J 3 bases, with 11 bases left between them. The germline V gene has CDR1 SQVTM and CDR2 ANQGSEA. The CDR3 runs to 13 residues.

This clone appeared a few times. This chain joins TRBV21-1 and TRBJ2-2; whether TRBD2, the table's D call, matches the DNA was not checked. TRBV21-1 is deemed a pseudogene. CDR3 length equals 16 residues. The CDR3 reads CASSSSSGRASGELFF. In nucleotides, the CDR3 is TGTGCCAGCTCCTCCTCTAGCGGGAGGGCATCCGGGGAGCTGTTTTTT.

The genes are TRBV4-1 and TRBJ2-5; D unresolved. The germline CDR1 and CDR2 sequences are MGHRA and YSYEKL. The length of the CDR3 is 17 residues. Between the trimmed V and J ends, which lost 0 bases and 5 bases, there was a span of 19 bases. The CDR3 loop is CASSQDLVEVYRETQYF. The CDR3 bases are TGCGCCAGCAGCCAAGATCTAGTAGAGGTCTATCGGGAGACCCAGTACTTC.

There are a few counts of this clone. The V gene is TRBV7-9, the J gene TRBJ1-2; 7 nucleotides line up with TRBD1. Germline V CDR1 and CDR2: SEHNR, FQNEAQ (reference sequence). Trimming removed 1 base from V and 0 bases from J; junction bases left unmatched: 5. CDR3 length: 16 residues. Here the CDR3 DNA reads TGTGCCAGCAGCTTAGAACAGGGGAGCCCTAACTATGGCTACACCTTC. Its protein product is CASSLEQGSPNYGYTF.

This rearrangement joins TRBV7-9 to TRBJ2-6; 8 bases match TRBD1. The CDR3 consists of 18 residues. Trimming took 5 bases from V and 0 from J; bases not matched to a gene: 9. Germline loops: CDR1 SEHNR, CDR2 FQNEAQ (reference sequence). CDR3 DNA sequence: TGTGCCAGCAGCGGGGGACAGGTCGCCCCCTCTGGGGCCAACGTCCTGACTTTC. It yields the protein CASSGGQVAPSGANVLTF.

In its sample, this clone was seen a few times. The J gene is TRBJ2-4, the V gene TRBV5-4; 8 bases map to TRBD1. V lost 0 bases, J lost 8 bases, and 7 bases stayed unmatched. This CDR3 comprises 15 residues. CDR1 and CDR2 from the germline V gene are SGHNT and YYREEE (reference sequence). The CDR3 DNA sequence: TGTGCCAGCAGCTTGGTGGGGACAGGAAGGGACATTCAGTACTTC. It encodes CASSLVGTGRDIQYF.

V and J are TRBV30 and TRBJ2-1, with a tentative D call TRBD1 (5 bases). V was clipped by 1 base and J by 9 bases, with 16 bases between them. CDR1 GTSNPN and CDR2 SVGIG come from the germline V gene (reference sequence). The CDR3 spans 14 residues. CDR3 residues: CAWSGDRGYIEQFF. CDR3 nucleotides: TGTGCCTGGAGTGGCGACAGAGGTTATATTGAGCAGTTCTTC.

This rearrangement joins TRBV9 to TRBJ1-1, with a possible D match to TRBD1 (5 bases). From germline, CDR1 is SGDLS and CDR2 YYNGEE. This CDR3 has 12 residues. Trimming cost V 5 bases and J 7 bases, with 12 bases left between them. The CDR3 reads CASRGPGNEAFF. In nucleotides, the CDR3 is TGTGCCAGCAGGGGGCCAGGTAATGAAGCTTTCTTT.

This clone came up a few times. Other DNA sequences within the sample encode an identical CDR3. The gene calls are TRBV29-1 and TRBJ2-1, with 8 bases identical to TRBD1. The germline V gene has CDR1 SQVTM and CDR2 ANQGSEA. V lost 4 bases and J lost 4; bases outside the gene matches: 3. The CDR3 has 13 residues. CDR3 sequence reads: CSVAGQGYNEQFF. DNA of the CDR3: TGCAGCGTTGCCGGACAGGGTTACAATGAGCAGTTCTTC.

V gene TRBV6-5 combines with J gene TRBJ2-1; 7 positions match TRBD2. Germline V gives CDR1 MNHEY, CDR2 SVGAGI. This CDR3 has 14 residues. V dropped 5 bases and J dropped 7; count of bases not matched to a gene: 8. CDR3: CASSMGGSFNEQFF. As DNA, the CDR3 is TGTGCCAGCAGTATGGGCGGGAGCTTTAATGAGCAGTTCTTC.

The V gene is TRBV18, the J gene TRBJ2-1; 11 bases are shared with TRBD2. In germline, CDR1 is KGHSH, CDR2 LQKENI. V dropped 4 bases and J dropped 0; count of bases not matched to a gene: 8. CDR3 length: 18 amino acids. CDR3 nucleotide sequence: TGTGCCAGCTCACTAGGGACTAGCGGTCGTAGCTCCTACAATGAGCAGTTCTTC. It encodes CASSLGTSGRSSYNEQFF.

This sequence joins TRBV18 and TRBJ1-1; 7 nucleotides agree with TRBD1. The CDR3 spans 13 residues. Trimming took 3 bases from V and 5 from J; bases not matched to a gene: 3. The germline V gene encodes CDR1 KGHSH and CDR2 LQKENI. CDR3 sequence reads: CASSPRTGTEAFF. CDR3 in DNA: TGTGCCAGCTCACCTCGGACAGGAACTGAAGCTTTCTTT.

The gene calls are TRBV2 and TRBJ2-5; 8 nucleotides line up with TRBD1. This CDR3 spans 13 amino acids. From germline, CDR1 is SNHLY and CDR2 FYNNEI. J was trimmed by 4 bases and V by 6 bases; bases with no gene match: 4. CDR3 amino acids: CASRDRGRETQYF. The CDR3, as DNA: TGTGCCAGCAGAGACAGGGGAAGAGAGACCCAGTACTTC.